This is a list of T cell receptor beta chains from one sample in a study of shared clonotypes between healthy human individuals. Clones were sequenced by immunoSEQ multiplex PCR, and TCRdb holds only the in-frame ones, with some missing. The data contain 2 million to 2.5 million clones, 93% of them singletons. The specimen was naive CD4+ T cells from PBMCs. The receptor source for this set is a man between 18 and 29 years old in good health. Some clones in this sample may be carry-over from other donors' samples. Each CDR3 is given without its conserved first and last residue. D genes are given only for firm matches.

len,v_gene,j_gene,d_gene,CDR3aa
11,TRBV10-1,TRBJ2-5,.,ASSGQRQETQY
12,TRBV9,TRBJ2-1,.,ASSVVGSTIEQF
14,TRBV7-9,TRBJ2-5,.,ASSLDSGKYQETQY
11,TRBV19,TRBJ1-3,.,ASSASTDGTIY
10,TRBV9,TRBJ1-1,.,ASSGAGKGAF
11,TRBV10-3,TRBJ1-1,.,AISDQGSTEAF
10,TRBV5-1,TRBJ2-3,.,ASSHEMDTQY
16,TRBV4-2,TRBJ2-3,TRBD2,ASSLGLAGAPSTDTQY
13,TRBV7-2,TRBJ1-4,.,ASSPSRFPNEKLF
11,TRBV30,TRBJ1-1,.,AWSRGLSTEAF
9,TRBV2,TRBJ2-7,.,ASNSYYEQY
14,TRBV6-4,TRBJ2-2,.,ASSVYLEVNTGELF
11,TRBV10-3,TRBJ1-2,TRBD1,AISESGQAGYT
13,TRBV5-1,TRBJ2-7,TRBD2,ASSPGLADTYEQY
9,TRBV6-5,TRBJ1-2,.,ASSERGGYT
13,TRBV28,TRBJ2-1,TRBD1,ASRNRDSTYNEQF
12,TRBV5-1,TRBJ1-2,.,ASSLPRQDYGYT
11,TRBV10-3,TRBJ1-2,TRBD1,AISRTGEGGYT
13,TRBV28,TRBJ2-1,TRBD2,ASSSTSGRASEQF
11,TRBV5-1,TRBJ2-6,.,ASTQSGANVLT
13,TRBV30,TRBJ1-5,TRBD1,AWSPGTGQAQPQH
12,TRBV5-1,TRBJ2-5,TRBD2,ASSLEGLKETQY
13,TRBV4-1,TRBJ2-7,TRBD2,ASSPPLAGDPTQY
10,TRBV2,TRBJ1-6,.,ASSYRATLFH
13,TRBV4-2,TRBJ2-1,.,ASSGTGSQRGEQF
11,TRBV5-4,TRBJ1-4,.,ATRTGTNEKLF
13,TRBV5-1,TRBJ2-7,.,ASSLVGTPGYEQY
13,TRBV29-1,TRBJ1-4,.,SVGGWSTTNEKLF
13,TRBV19,TRBJ2-5,TRBD2,ASSIRAGVQETQY
11,TRBV2,TRBJ2-1,.,ASTRWAANEQF
16,TRBV11-2,TRBJ2-4,.,ASSLDLRRDLHKNIQY
14,TRBV9,TRBJ1-3,.,ASSVADGYSGNTIY
18,TRBV5-4,TRBJ2-7,TRBD1,ASSSGQGSSTNTNNYEQY
12,TRBV28,TRBJ1-4,.,ASSVGTLVEKLF
10,TRBV7-9,TRBJ1-1,.,ASSPGRGEAF
11,TRBV6-4,TRBJ1-5,.,ASSVGRNQPQH
11,TRBV28,TRBJ1-5,.,ASSWGGNQPQH
14,TRBV15,TRBJ2-1,.,ATSRDGGSRRHEQF
9,TRBV11-2,TRBJ2-7,.,ASSLGGQQY
11,TRBV28,TRBJ2-3,.,ALGAGGTNTQY
11,TRBV11-3,TRBJ2-7,.,ASSLEQISEQY
11,TRBV4-1,TRBJ1-4,.,ASSQETAFRVF
12,TRBV5-1,TRBJ2-7,TRBD1,ASSPGQGVLEQY
14,TRBV4-1,TRBJ2-2,.,ASSQEAGPVTGELF
16,TRBV9,TRBJ2-7,TRBD2,ASSAAPSLGTSGLEQY
13,TRBV9,TRBJ2-2,.,ASSVEVGATGELF
15,TRBV18,TRBJ2-1,.,ASSPGLGAGQYNEQF
13,TRBV9,TRBJ2-2,.,ASSDQRANTGELF